The rows below give T cell receptor beta chains drawn from one sample of a study of control samples from healthy donors and cancer patients. Data came from immunoSEQ multiplex PCR; TCRdb stores just in-frame clones and leaves some out. The top ten clones hold 13% to 15% of a sample with approximately 100,000 clones, 88% of them seen once. Sequencing used blood. These receptors were taken from a man aged 30 to 45 in good health. CDR3s include the opening cysteine and the closing phenylalanine or tryptophan. The order of the fields is clone size, D gene, V gene, J gene, CDR3 protein, CDR3 DNA. A D gene is named only where the DNA matches it firmly. Some rows mark clone size as missing; the rest say once, few, many or name a class of expanded clone.

>few|.|TRBV11-1|TRBJ2-6
CASSLVSVGANVLTF
TGTGCCAGCAGCTTAGTCAGTGTTGGGGCCAACGTCCTGACTTTC
>once|TRBD1|TRBV29-1|TRBJ2-1
CSVGGQGANEQFF
TGCAGCGTCGGGGGACAGGGGGCCAATGAGCAGTTCTTC
>.|TRBD1|TRBV25-1|TRBJ2-5
CASSDAGGLKTQYF
TGTGCCAGCAGTGACGCAGGGGGCCTGAAGACCCAGTACTTC
>.|TRBD2|TRBV19|TRBJ2-5
CASRGTSRQETQYF
TGTGCCAGTAGGGGGACTAGCAGGCAAGAGACCCAGTACTTC
>.|.|TRBV19|TRBJ2-2
CASGPGSGELFF
TGTGCCAGTGGGCCGGGGTCCGGGGAGCTGTTTTTT
>.|TRBD1|TRBV4-3|TRBJ2-2
CASSQDRRYGQGNTGELFF
TGCGCCAGCAGCCAAGATCGGAGGTACGGACAGGGAAACACCGGGGAGCTGTTTTTT
>.|TRBD2|TRBV5-1|TRBJ2-5
CASSSDLSGRAGETQYF
TGCGCCAGCAGCTCCGACCTTAGCGGGAGGGCGGGGGAGACCCAGTACTTC
>once|.|TRBV5-6|TRBJ1-6
CASSLGGGSSPLHF
TGTGCCAGCAGCTTGGGAGGCGGGAGTTCACCCCTCCACTTT
>.|.|TRBV3-1/TRBV3-2|TRBJ1-2
CASSQTDRHYGYTF
TGTGCCAGCAGCCAAACTGACCGACACTATGGCTACACCTTC
>.|.|TRBV11-3|TRBJ2-1
CASSLGRLGDSYNEQFF
TGTGCCAGCAGCTTAGGACGCCTTGGGGACTCCTACAATGAGCAGTTCTTC
>.|TRBD1|TRBV29-1|TRBJ2-3
CSARDRASADTQYF
TGCAGCGCTCGGGACAGGGCTTCGGCAGATACGCAGTATTTT
>.|TRBD2|TRBV5-1|TRBJ2-1
CASSWGGGLNNEQFF
TGCGCCAGCAGCTGGGGGGGAGGACTGAACAATGAGCAGTTCTTC
>.|.|TRBV7-9|TRBJ1-2
CASSLALGSPANYGYTF
TGTGCCAGCAGCTTAGCGCTCGGTAGCCCAGCTAACTATGGCTACACCTTC
>.|.|TRBV4-1|TRBJ1-2
CASSQPDSYGYTF
TGCGCCAGCAGCCAACCAGACAGCTATGGCTACACCTTC
>.|TRBD1|TRBV28|TRBJ2-7
CASSFYGTASYEQYF
TGTGCCAGCAGTTTTTACGGGACAGCGAGCTACGAGCAGTACTTC
>.|TRBD1|TRBV11-2|TRBJ2-7
CASSLGGQGEQYF
TGTGCCAGCAGCTTAGGAGGACAGGGCGAGCAGTACTTC
>once|.|TRBV11-3|TRBJ1-2
CASSIPLGDGYTF
TGTGCCAGCAGCATCCCTCTTGGGGATGGCTACACCTTC
>.|.|TRBV19|TRBJ1-1
CASSTSGTPFF
TGTGCCAGTAGTACCTCAGGTACGCCTTTCTTT
>.|TRBD2|TRBV7-2|TRBJ2-1
CASSFTSGGYNEQFF
TGTGCCAGCAGCTTCACTAGCGGAGGCTACAATGAGCAGTTCTTC
>.|TRBD2|TRBV7-9|TRBJ2-2
CASSPRTSGSWNTGELFF
TGTGCCAGCAGCCCTCGAACTAGCGGGAGTTGGAACACCGGGGAGCTGTTTTTT
>once|.|TRBV6-5|TRBJ1-1
CASTPDRNTEAFF
TGTGCCAGCACACCTGACAGGAACACTGAAGCTTTCTTT
>.|.|TRBV27|TRBJ2-6
CASSFDISGANVLTF
TGTGCCAGCAGTTTTGACATCTCTGGGGCCAACGTCCTGACTTTC
>.|.|TRBV6-5|TRBJ2-3
CASSLTRVNADTQYF
TGTGCCAGCAGTCTAACTAGGGTTAACGCAGATACGCAGTATTTT
>.|TRBD2|TRBV4-1|TRBJ2-2
CASSQRQGLAANTGELFF
TGCGCCAGCAGCCAGCGACAGGGACTAGCAGCGAACACCGGGGAGCTGTTTTTT